This entry features one T cell receptor beta chain sequence. Its target is unknown. PCR was performed using 60 Vbeta and 13 Jbeta primers. In the authors' methods: Around 10 million shared chains were among about 80 million unique TCR beta chains counted in a later analysis. Libraries were prepared by immunoSEQ multiplex PCR; TCRdb keeps only in-frame clonotypes and omits some of them. Clone size and the V and J calls come from that table; the DNA yielded D and trimming. In the table there are more than 150,000 clones, more than 65% of which are singletons. CDR1 and CDR2 (germline): SGHNT, YENEEA. V was pared by 6 bases and J by 0 bases, with 13 bases between. This CDR3 region has 15 residues. This record comes from a study of cytomegalovirus exposure and HLA in healthy donors. Study in general: The early release's HLA-typed donors yielded 78 million or so unique TCRs. Study results and caveats: Analysis was performed later, and it showed HLA-associated TCR beta chains to be more clonally expanded than equally common others.

This chain connects TRBV11-3 to TRBJ2-3, with D perhaps TRBD2 (6 bases). Input material: PBMCs. The receptor was isolated from a girl under 18 in good health and CMV-seropositive. The CDR3, as DNA: TGTGCCAGCAGATTTCGGGGGACTAGCACAGATACGCAGTATTTT. It yields the protein CASRFRGTSTDTQYF. Complete variable domain (other parts from reference TRBV11-3 and TRBJ2-3): EAGVVQSPRYKIIEKKQPVAFWCNPISGHNTLYWYLQNLGQGPELLIRYENEEAVDDSQLPKDRFSAERLKGVDSTLKIQPAELGDSAVYLCASRFRGTSTDTQYFGPGTRLTVL.